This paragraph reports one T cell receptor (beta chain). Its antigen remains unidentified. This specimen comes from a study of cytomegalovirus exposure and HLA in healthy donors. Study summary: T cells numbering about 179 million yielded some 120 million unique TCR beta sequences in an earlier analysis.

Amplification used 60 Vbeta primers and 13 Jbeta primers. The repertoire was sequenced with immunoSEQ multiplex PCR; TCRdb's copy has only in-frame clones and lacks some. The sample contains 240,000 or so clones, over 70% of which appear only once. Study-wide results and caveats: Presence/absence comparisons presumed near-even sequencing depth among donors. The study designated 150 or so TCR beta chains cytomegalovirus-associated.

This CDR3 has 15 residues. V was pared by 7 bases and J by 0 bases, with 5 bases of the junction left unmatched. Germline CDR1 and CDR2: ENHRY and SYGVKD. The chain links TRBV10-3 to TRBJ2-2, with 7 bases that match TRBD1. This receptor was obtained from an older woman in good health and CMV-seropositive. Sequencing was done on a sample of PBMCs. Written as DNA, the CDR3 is TGTGCCATCACCGCCGGGACAGCGAACACCGGGGAGCTGTTTTTT. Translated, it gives CAITAGTANTGELFF.